This record concerns one TCR beta chain sequence. This sample was included in a study of monozygotic twins with cystic fibrosis. The germline CDR1 and CDR2 sequences are SGHDT and YYEEEE. The CDR3 sequence is 13 residues long. The V end was cut by 2 bases, the J end by 5 bases, with 10 bases between. Sequencing used immunoSEQ multiplex PCR; TCRdb keeps in-frame clones, though not all of them. Of 25,000 to 30,000 clones listed, approximately 90% are singletons. Sequenced sample: blood. This receptor was obtained from a girl aged 2 to 9 with cystic fibrosis. The chain couples TRBV5-6 to TRBJ2-5; possibly TRBD1 for D (6 bases). CDR3 DNA sequence: TGTGCCAGCAGCTTTACAGGGCGGGAGACCCAGTACTTC. Translating it yields CASSFTGRETQYF.